Described below is a single T cell receptor (beta chain) sequence and its context. These data originate in a study of blood T cell repertoires in COVID-19. Study-wide context: PBMCs, B-cell-depleted T cells, or T cells provided the cDNA or gDNA that made up the material.

CDR3 size: 16 residues. V trimming: 4 bases; J trimming: 2 bases; junction bases outside the gene matches: 9. Germline V gives CDR1 SGHDT, CDR2 YYEEEE. TCRdb keeps only in-frame clones here, not all; method: immunoSEQ multiplex PCR. This sample carries about 250,000 clones, about nine tenths of them seen once, and the ten largest clones take 1.5% to 2%. Participant-reported clinical history was the basis for cohort assignment. Cohort 3 donors counted as recovered after two negative PCRs, clearance, or resolved symptoms. This chain uses TRBV5-6 with TRBJ1-1, with 9 bases fitting TRBD1. Sequencing was performed on PBMCs or T cells enriched from blood (not recorded which). The sequence derives from a man aged 40-49 years who had recovered from COVID-19. The CDR3 here is CASSPIPGQGNTEAFF. The CDR3 DNA reads as TGTGCCAGCAGCCCAATTCCGGGACAGGGAAACACTGAAGCTTTCTTT.